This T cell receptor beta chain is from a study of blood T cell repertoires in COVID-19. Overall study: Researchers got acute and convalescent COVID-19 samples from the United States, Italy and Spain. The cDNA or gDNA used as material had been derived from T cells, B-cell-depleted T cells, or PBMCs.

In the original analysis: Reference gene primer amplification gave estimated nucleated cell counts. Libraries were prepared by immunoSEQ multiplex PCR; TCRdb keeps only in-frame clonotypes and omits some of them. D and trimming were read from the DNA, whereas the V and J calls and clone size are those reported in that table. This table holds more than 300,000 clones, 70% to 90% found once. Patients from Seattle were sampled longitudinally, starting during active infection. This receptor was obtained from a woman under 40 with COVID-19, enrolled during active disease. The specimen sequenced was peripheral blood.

In nucleotides, the CDR3 is TGTGCCAGCTCACCACAGGGGGGGTACGAGCAGTACTTC. This codes for CASSPQGGYEQYF. The rearrangement links TRBV18 to TRBJ2-7; a weak D match, TRBD2 (7 bases). Germline assignment: CDR1 KGHSH and CDR2 LQKENI. The CDR3 totals 13 residues. The germline V and J ends were trimmed by 1 base and 4 bases, with 8 bases remaining between them.